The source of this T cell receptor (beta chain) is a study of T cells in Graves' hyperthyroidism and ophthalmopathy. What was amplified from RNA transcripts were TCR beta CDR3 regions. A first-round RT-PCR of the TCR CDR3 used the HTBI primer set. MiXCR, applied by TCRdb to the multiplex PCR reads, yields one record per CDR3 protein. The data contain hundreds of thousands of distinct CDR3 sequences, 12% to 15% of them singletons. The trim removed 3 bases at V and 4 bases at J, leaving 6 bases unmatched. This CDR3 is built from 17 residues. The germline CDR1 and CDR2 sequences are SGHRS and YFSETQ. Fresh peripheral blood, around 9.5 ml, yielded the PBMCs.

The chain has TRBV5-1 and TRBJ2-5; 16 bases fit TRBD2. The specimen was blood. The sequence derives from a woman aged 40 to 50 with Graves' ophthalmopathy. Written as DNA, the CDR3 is TGCGCCAGCAGCTCCGGGACTAGCGGGGGGGTTAGAGAGACCCAGTACTTC. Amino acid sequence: CASSSGTSGGVRETQYF.